Listed below are T cell receptor beta chains from one sample, sequenced in a study of cytomegalovirus exposure and HLA in healthy donors. Here immunoSEQ multiplex PCR was the method, and the copy in TCRdb shows in-frame clones only, minus some. The sample yields under 250,000 clones, around 78% seen once. The specimen was PBMCs. These receptors were collected from a woman between 18 and 29 years old in good health and CMV-seronegative. The CDR3 runs from the conserved cysteine through the conserved F or W. D genes are given only for firm matches. Clone size appears in some rows only: once, few, many, or a class for an expanded clone.

>.|TRBV7-3|TRBJ1-1|.
TGTGCCAGCAGCTTATACAGGAACACTGAAGCTTTCTTT
CASSLYRNTEAFF
>TRBD1|TRBV5-1|TRBJ2-2|.
TGCGCCAGCAGCCCCAGACAGGGTAGTAACACCGGGGAGCTGTTTTTT
CASSPRQGSNTGELFF
>.|TRBV20-1|TRBJ2-7|.
TGCAGTGCTAGACTAGCAAAGGAGCAGTACTTC
CSARLAKEQYF
>.|TRBV28|TRBJ2-7|.
TGTGCCAGCAGTTTAGGGGTCGGGAGCTCCTACGAGCAGTACTTC
CASSLGVGSSYEQYF
>TRBD1|TRBV12-5|TRBJ2-1|.
TGTGCTAGTGGTGGCCGGGACAGGGGTCATGAGCAGTTCTTC
CASGGRDRGHEQFF
>.|TRBV27|TRBJ1-1|once
TGTGCCAGCAGTTTCAAGGGACTTATGAACACTGAAGCTTTCTTT
CASSFKGLMNTEAFF
>TRBD2|TRBV25-1|TRBJ2-7|.
TGTGCCAGCAGTACACGGACTAGCGCCCCCGGGTCCTACGAGCAGTACTTC
CASSTRTSAPGSYEQYF
>TRBD1|TRBV30|TRBJ2-5|.
TGTGCCTGGAGTGTTACAGGGGGCTTCGAGACCCAGTACTTC
CAWSVTGGFETQYF
>.|TRBV29-1|TRBJ2-2|.
TGCAGCGTTGAGCCCCCCGGGGCAGGGAGCACCGGGGAGCTGTTTTTT
CSVEPPGAGSTGELFF
>.|TRBV10-1|TRBJ1-3|once
TGCGCCAGCAGTGATTTCGGGATCTCTGGAAACACCATATATTTT
CASSDFGISGNTIYF
>TRBD1|TRBV4-1|TRBJ2-6|.
TGCGCCAGCAGCCCCTACCCCCCGGACAGGGGATTCGCTGGGGCCAACGTCCTGACTTTC
CASSPYPPDRGFAGANVLTF
>.|TRBV6-1|TRBJ2-2|.
TGTGCCAGCTTCGGGTCGAGCTTGAACACCGGGGAGCTGTTTTTT
CASFGSSLNTGELFF
>TRBD2|TRBV29-1|TRBJ2-7|.
TGCAGCGTTACTTACGGGGGGACCTCCTACGAGCAGTACTTC
CSVTYGGTSYEQYF
>.|TRBV2|TRBJ2-1|.
TGTGCCAGCAAGTTCCGCCAAAACAATGAGCAGTTCTTC
CASKFRQNNEQFF
>TRBD1|TRBV5-1|TRBJ2-4|.
TGCGCCAGCAGCTTGGGACAGGGGGCTTACATAGCCAAAAACATTCAGTACTTC
CASSLGQGAYIAKNIQYF
>.|TRBV15|TRBJ1-4|.
TGTGCCACCAGCAGAGGTACAACGAATGAAAAACTGTTTTTT
CATSRGTTNEKLFF
>.|TRBV9|TRBJ1-1|.
TGTGCCAGCAGCGTATACTGGAACACTGAAGCTTTCTTT
CASSVYWNTEAFF
>.|TRBV4-2|TRBJ2-7|few
TGTGCCAGCAGCCGCACAGGGAGCTCCTACGAGCAGTACTTC
CASSRTGSSYEQYF
>.|TRBV6-1|TRBJ1-2|.
TGTGCCAGCAGTGAAAGCGGACATAACTATGGCTACACCTTC
CASSESGHNYGYTF
>TRBD1|TRBV6-5|TRBJ1-6|.
TGTGCCAGCAAACGGGACAGGGATTCACCCCTCCACTTT
CASKRDRDSPLHF
>.|TRBV28|TRBJ2-2|.
TGTGCCAGCGAGGGGGGCCCCGCTGGGGAGCTGTTTTTT
CASEGGPAGELFF
>.|TRBV7-3|TRBJ2-2|.
TGTGCCAGCAGCTTAACCAGTTCCGGGGAGCTGTTTTTT
CASSLTSSGELFF
>TRBD1|TRBV30|TRBJ2-5|.
TGTGCCTGGAGCCCGGGACAGGACGGGGGGACCCAGTACTTC
CAWSPGQDGGTQYF
>.|TRBV6-1|TRBJ1-2|few
TGTGCCAGCAGTGGTCAGGGAGGGGGCTACACCTTC
CASSGQGGGYTF
>TRBD1|TRBV5-1|TRBJ1-4|.
TGCGCCAGCAGCTTGGGGACAGGGGCCGAAAAACTGTTTTTT
CASSLGTGAEKLFF
>TRBD1|TRBV28|TRBJ2-7|.
TGTGCCAGCAGTCCGCGACAGGGTGGCCGGATAGAGCAGTACTTC
CASSPRQGGRIEQYF
>.|TRBV30|TRBJ1-2|few
TGTGCCTGGAGTCCGAGCAGGGGAATGGGCTACACCTTC
CAWSPSRGMGYTF
>TRBD1|TRBV19|TRBJ1-2|few
TGTGCCAGTACGACCGGGACAGCTAACTATGGCTACACCTTC
CASTTGTANYGYTF
>.|TRBV5-1|TRBJ1-5|.
TGCGCCAGCAGCTTGGGCAGTAGCAATCAGCCCCAGCATTTT
CASSLGSSNQPQHF
>TRBD1|TRBV5-6|TRBJ1-2|.
TGTGCCAGCAGTCGACGTTCGACAGGGGGCGCCGGCTACACCTTC
CASSRRSTGGAGYTF
>.|TRBV4-1|TRBJ2-3|.
TGCGCCAGCAGCCAAGTGGGCGGGCGGGATACGCAGTATTTT
CASSQVGGRDTQYF
>.|TRBV28|TRBJ2-7|.
TGTGCCAGCAGTTTGCCGGGGTCCTCCAATCTGCGTCCGTCCTACGAGCAGTACTTC
CASSLPGSSNLRPSYEQYF
>.|TRBV25-1|TRBJ1-1|.
TGTGCCAGCAGTCATGGACTGATCAACACTGAAGCTTTCTTT
CASSHGLINTEAFF
>TRBD1|TRBV27|TRBJ2-5|.
TGTGCCAGCAGTTTATGGGGACAGGGGGAAGAGACCCAGTACTTC
CASSLWGQGEETQYF
>TRBD2|TRBV7-3|TRBJ2-3|.
TGTGCCAGCAGCTCATCGGGGGGATTCCTAGATACGCAGTATTTT
CASSSSGGFLDTQYF
>.|TRBV5-4|TRBJ1-2|.
TGTGCCAGCAGCTTGGAAGGGTTCAGTGATGGCTACACCTTC
CASSLEGFSDGYTF
>TRBD1|TRBV27|TRBJ1-2|.
TGTGCCAGCAGTTTAAGACAGGGGGCGGGGTTTGGCTACACCTTC
CASSLRQGAGFGYTF
>.|TRBV18|TRBJ2-3|.
TGTGCCAGCTCACCACGTACTGGATCAGATACACAGTATTTT
CASSPRTGSDTQYF
>TRBD2|TRBV27|TRBJ2-1|.
TGTGCCAGCAGTACTAGCGGGAGAACCTACAATGAGCAGTTCTTC
CASSTSGRTYNEQFF
>.|TRBV9|TRBJ2-1|.
TGTGCCAGCAGCCTCGGGGGTGAGCAGTTCTTC
CASSLGGEQFF
>TRBD1|TRBV5-1|TRBJ1-2|once
TGCGCCAGCAGCCTCAAAGGGACAGGGGGTAGCTACACCTTC
CASSLKGTGGSYTF
>TRBD1|TRBV19|TRBJ1-6|few
TGTGCCAGTAGACTGGGGCGACAGGGACGGTCACCCCTCCACTTT
CASRLGRQGRSPLHF
>.|TRBV15|TRBJ1-1|.
TGTGCCACCAGCAGAGCGAGCGGCGGGAACACTGAAGCTTTCTTT
CATSRASGGNTEAFF
>.|TRBV5-1|TRBJ2-7|many
TGCGCCAGCAGTTTAGGGATACCCTCGCTCGAGCAGTACTTC
CASSLGIPSLEQYF
>.|TRBV6-5|TRBJ2-1|once
TGTGCCAGCAGTTCGGGGGTTTATAGCGAGCAGTTCTTC
CASSSGVYSEQFF